The clone carrying this T cell receptor beta chain was recorded only once. This sample is drawn from a study of shared clonotypes between healthy human individuals. Looking at the study overall: A couple of women and a few men aged 18 to 49 served as donors.

It was into CD45RA+ naive and CD45RA-negative memory subsets that the CD4+ cells were split. Methods used by the authors: Quality scores were absent from the junction-only immunoSEQ sequences, so filtering differed. TCRdb's table, derived via immunoSEQ multiplex PCR, lists solely in-frame clones and lacks some. The V and J calls and the clone size are those of that table, but D and trimming were determined from the DNA. The sample lists about 2.3 million clones, 92% seen once, with approximately 0.41% in the top ten. Sequencing was carried out using naive CD4+ T cells from PBMCs. Specified subset: CD45RA+ positively selected. The TCR sequence derives from a man younger than 30 in good health. Some clones in this sample may be carry-over from other donors' samples.

CDR3 nucleotides: TGTGCCAGCAGCCAAGGGGGGGCTCAAGATGAGCAGTTCTTC. Amino acids: CASSQGGAQDEQFF. The J gene is TRBJ2-1, the V gene TRBV14; D possibly uses TRBD1 or TRBD2 (6 bases each). Trimming cost V 1 base and J 8 bases, with 12 bases left between them. The CDR3 totals 14 residues. From germline, CDR1 is SGHDN and CDR2 FVKESK. The whole variable domain, remainder taken from reference TRBV14 and TRBJ2-1, is EAGVTQFPSHSVIEKGQTVTLRCDPISGHDNLYWYRRVMGKEIKFLLHFVKESKQDESGMPNNRFLAERTGGTYSTLKVQPAELEDSGVYFCASSQGGAQDEQFFGPGTRLTVL.